The 17 T cell receptor beta chains presented below share a single source sample, sequenced in a study of CD8 T cells in ankylosing spondylitis. MiXCR was run by TCRdb on the 5' RACE reads, yielding one entry per CDR3 protein. The sample holds about 100,000 distinct CDR3 sequences; 7.5% to 9% are singletons and the top ten take 5.1%. Sequencing used blood, either unsorted or a sorted T cell fraction (not recorded which). The receptors stem from a male donor with ankylosing spondylitis or in good health (not recorded which).

This clonotype has ten or more counts. The rearrangement uses TRBV3-1 and TRBJ2-7; D tentatively fits TRBD1 or TRBD2 (5 bases each). V dropped 4 bases and J dropped 2 bases, with 9 bases sitting between them. Germline assignment: CDR1 LGHDT and CDR2 YNNKEL (reference sequence). The CDR3 totals 13 residues. The CDR3 reads CASSRDVAYEQYF. The CDR3 bases are TGTGCCAGCAGCCGGGACGTGGCCTACGAGCAGTACTTC.

This clonotype was observed many times. J is TRBJ2-7 and V is TRBV29-1, with D tentatively TRBD1 or TRBD2 (5 bases each). CDR1 SQVTM and CDR2 ANQGSEA come from the germline V gene. The CDR3 runs to 13 residues. With 6 bases removed from V and 3 bases from J, the gap between germline ends came to 15 bases. CDR3 region: CSVTTGAFYEQYF. CDR3 DNA: TGCAGCGTCACAACCGGGGCCTTCTACGAGCAGTACTTC.

The V call is TRBV20-1, the J call TRBJ1-6, with D perhaps TRBD1 (5 bases). Per germline, CDR1 DFQATT and CDR2 SNEGSKA (reference sequence). V shed 3 bases and J shed 3 bases, with 9 bases lying between them. The CDR3 has 14 amino acids. This CDR3 is CSARRGDYNSPLHF. The CDR3, as DNA: TGCAGTGCTAGGAGAGGGGACTATAATTCACCCCTCCACTTT.

This clonotype was seen at least ten times. The V call is TRBV28, the J call TRBJ2-2; 7 bases match TRBD1. The CDR3 totals 13 residues. The germline V gene encodes CDR1 MDHEN and CDR2 SYDVKM. V lost 3 bases, J lost 6 bases, and 1 base stayed unmatched. The CDR3 nucleotides read TGTGCCAGCAGTTTGAGGGGGCCCGGGGAGCTGTTTTTT. Its protein is CASSLRGPGELFF.

This clonotype appeared many times. J is TRBJ2-1 and V is TRBV20-1, with 9 nucleotides matching TRBD1. The trim removed 5 bases at V and 9 bases at J, leaving 14 bases unmatched. Germline V gene data show CDR1 as DFQATT and CDR2 as SNEGSKA (reference sequence). The CDR3 consists of 15 residues. The CDR3 sequence is CSAAARDRASSEQFF. CDR3 sequence (DNA): TGCAGTGCTGCCGCCCGGGACAGGGCTTCGAGTGAGCAGTTCTTC.

The sample holds many counts of this clonotype. The genes are TRBV4-1 and TRBJ2-2, with D perhaps being TRBD1 or TRBD2 (6 bases each). The CDR3 has 17 residues. V dropped 0 bases and J dropped 8 bases, with 19 bases sitting between them. CDR1 MGHRA and CDR2 YSYEKL come from the germline V gene. CDR3 sequence reads: CASSQDGRGPQVGELFF. The CDR3 bases are TGCGCCAGCAGCCAAGATGGTCGGGGGCCCCAGGTGGGGGAGCTGTTTTTT.

In this sample, this clonotype turned up many times. CDR3 residues: CASSLSPTGVDTGELFF. The CDR3 DNA follows: TGTGCCAGCAGCTTAAGCCCAACAGGGGTAGACACCGGGGAGCTGTTTTTT. The genes are TRBV7-2 and TRBJ2-2; 7 nucleotides agree with TRBD1. The CDR3 totals 17 residues. Germline lookup yields CDR1 SGHTA and CDR2 FQGNSA. V gave up 2 bases and J gave up 3 bases; unmatched junction bases: 9.

This clonotype was counted only a few times. J is TRBJ2-3 and V is TRBV23-1; possibly TRBD2 for D (6 bases). TRBV23-1 is an open reading frame whose function is uncertain. V was trimmed by 7 bases and J by 4 bases, leaving 18 bases between them. The CDR3 is made up of 15 amino acids. The DNA for the CDR3 is TGCGCCAGCACCACCTTAGCGGTCCGCGCAGATACGCAGTATTTT. It translates to CASTTLAVRADTQYF.

This clonotype was seen repeatedly, ten times or more. V usage is TRBV3-1 and J usage is TRBJ1-1; possible D gene TRBD1, 5 bases. Between the trimmed V and J ends, which lost 1 base and 5 bases, there was a span of 8 bases. The CDR3 runs to 13 residues. Germline V gives CDR1 LGHDT, CDR2 YNNKEL (reference sequence). The CDR3 sequence is CASSQVRGTEAFF. CDR3 DNA: TGTGCCAGCAGCCAAGTTAGGGGTACTGAAGCTTTCTTT.

CDR3 residues: CASSQPGANVLTF. CDR3 bases: TGTGCCAGCTCCCAACCTGGGGCCAACGTCCTGACTTTC. This chain joins TRBV6-2 or TRBV6-3 and TRBJ2-6, with unresolved D. Germline V lookup: CDR1 MNHEY, CDR2 SVGEGT. This CDR3 contains 13 residues. The V end was cut by 8 bases, the J end by 2 bases, with 7 bases between.

This clonotype occurred many times. The rearrangement links TRBV7-3 to TRBJ2-2, with TRBD1 identical over 7 bases. The CDR3 sequence is 16 residues long. Trimming cost V 5 bases and J 3 bases; bases outside gene matches: 9. Germline assignment: CDR1 SGHTA and CDR2 FQGTGA. CDR3 amino acids: CASSRQGVMDTGELFF. CDR3 nucleotide sequence: TGTGCCAGCAGCAGACAGGGAGTCATGGACACCGGGGAGCTGTTTTTT.

This clonotype was observed at least ten times. The V gene is TRBV5-1, the J gene TRBJ1-1; D unclear. This CDR3 is built from 14 residues. Per germline, CDR1 SGHRS and CDR2 YFSETQ. V gave up 1 base and J gave up 0 bases, with 7 bases separating them. The CDR3 region has the DNA TGCGCCAGCAGCTTGTGGAACATGAACACTGAAGCTTTCTTT. This codes for CASSLWNMNTEAFF.

At least ten counts were recorded for this clonotype. This chain connects TRBV3-1 to TRBJ2-7; D remains unclear. The CDR3 length is 15 residues. The germline CDR1 and CDR2 sequences are LGHDT and YNNKEL (reference sequence). With 3 bases removed from V and 7 bases from J, the gap between germline ends came to 19 bases. The DNA of the CDR3 is TGTGCCAGCAGCCATCCATCGTCTCAACCAGGAGAGCAGTACTTC. Protein sequence: CASSHPSSQPGEQYF.

This clonotype was detected ten times or more. The chain carries TRBV15 and TRBJ2-2; D is perhaps TRBD1 (6 bases). The V gene lost 2 bases and the J gene lost 5 bases, with 9 bases spanning the gap. CDR1 is LNHNV and CDR2 is YYDKDF in the germline V gene (reference sequence). This CDR3 contains 14 residues. CDR3 in amino acids: CATSRSDRTGELFF. The CDR3 coding sequence is TGTGCCACCAGCAGATCGGACAGAACCGGGGAGCTGTTTTTT.

The J gene is TRBJ1-3, the V gene TRBV3-1; the D is unclear. CDR1 and CDR2 (germline): LGHDT, YNNKEL (reference sequence). This CDR3 has 13 amino acids. With 2 bases removed from V and 8 bases from J, the gap between germline ends came to 10 bases. The CDR3 DNA reads TGTGCCAGCAGCCAACGCGTATTGGACACCATATATTTT. This translates into CASSQRVLDTIYF.

This clonotype was counted ten times or more. The chain is built from TRBV5-5 and TRBJ2-2; 8 bases align to TRBD2. Germline V CDR1 and CDR2: SGHKS, YYEKEE (reference sequence). V trimming: 3 bases; J trimming: 3 bases; junction bases outside the gene matches: 4. CDR3 length: 15 amino acids. This CDR3 is CASSSGGKDTGELFF. For the CDR3, the DNA is TGTGCCAGCAGCTCGGGGGGGAAAGACACCGGGGAGCTGTTTTTT.

This clonotype was seen a few times. V gene TRBV2 combines with J gene TRBJ2-3; 8 bases fit TRBD2. Trimming cost V 3 bases and J 2 bases; bases outside gene matches: 16. Germline loops: CDR1 SNHLY, CDR2 FYNNEI. CDR3 length equals 19 residues. The CDR3 nucleotides read TGTGCCAGCAGTGAGCCCTCAAAAGGAGCGGGGGCCGTCACAGATACGCAGTATTTT. Translation: CASSEPSKGAGAVTDTQYF.